These T cell receptor beta chains were read from a single sample in a study of memory CD4+ T cells and cytomegalovirus serostatus. Profiled with immunoSEQ multiplex PCR; TCRdb holds only in-frame clones, not every one. The sample includes over 60,000 clones, 70% to 80% of them seen just once. The specimen sequenced was memory CD4+ T cells from blood. These receptors originate from an adult in good health and CMV-seronegative. The CDR3 runs from the conserved cysteine through the conserved F or W. D genes are given only for firm matches. Clone size, where shown, is once, few, many, or a class for clones that have expanded.

TRBD2,TRBJ2-3,TRBV11-1,NA,TGTGCCAGCACCCCCTCTCTAGCGGGACCCGATACGCAGTATTTT,CASTPSLAGPDTQYF
TRBD2,TRBJ2-5,TRBV4-3,NA,TGCGCCAGCAGCGCACGTGGACTAGATCGAGAGACCCAGTACTTC,CASSARGLDRETQYF
TRBD1,TRBJ2-7,TRBV4-1,NA,TGCGCCAGCAGCCAAGACGGACAGGGTACCTACGAGCAGTACTTC,CASSQDGQGTYEQYF
TRBD1,TRBJ2-3,TRBV28,NA,TGTGCCAGCAAAACACAGACAGGGAAAATCCGCAGTGGCCTCACAGATACGCAGTATTTT,CASKTQTGKIRSGLTDTQYF
TRBD1,TRBJ1-2,TRBV18,NA,TGTGCCAGCTCACCGCGGACAGGGGATGGCTACACCTTC,CASSPRTGDGYTF
NA,TRBJ2-3,TRBV27,NA,TGTGCCAGCAGTTTATATATGGGGGCAGGCACAGATACGCAGTATTTT,CASSLYMGAGTDTQYF
NA,TRBJ2-1,TRBV6-5,NA,TGTGCCAGCAGTTTCACTACCGGGACCGTGTTCTTC,CASSFTTGTVFF
NA,TRBJ1-6,TRBV4-2,many,TGTGCCAGCAGCCAAGATCCTTCAAGCTCCTATAATTCACCCCTCCACTTT,CASSQDPSSSYNSPLHF
TRBD1,TRBJ2-1,TRBV7-2,NA,TGTGCCAGCAGCTTAGGCACACGACAGGGGGGGAAATACAATGAGCAGTTCTTC,CASSLGTRQGGKYNEQFF
NA,TRBJ1-6,TRBV7-3,few,TGTGCCAGCAGCTTCTCCTATAATTCACCCCTCCACTTT,CASSFSYNSPLHF
NA,TRBJ1-4,TRBV28,NA,TGTGCCAGCAGTTTATGGGCAGGGTCTAATGAAAAACTGTTTTTT,CASSLWAGSNEKLFF
NA,TRBJ2-7,TRBV28,NA,TGTGCCAGCAGCCTCCTTACCGACGAGCAGTACTTC,CASSLLTDEQYF
NA,TRBJ1-2,TRBV5-1,NA,TGCGCCAGCAGCCTCGTGGGCGTGGGGGCCGCGATTGGCTACACCTTC,CASSLVGVGAAIGYTF
NA,TRBJ2-5,TRBV11-2,NA,TGTGCCAGCAGCTTAGAAGTATCAGTTTACGGGACCCAGTACTTC,CASSLEVSVYGTQYF
TRBD1,TRBJ1-2,TRBV4-1,NA,TGCGCCAGCAGCCAACTAGGGACAGGGGCCTACGGCTACACCTTC,CASSQLGTGAYGYTF
TRBD1,TRBJ1-1,TRBV6-4,NA,TGTGCCAGCAAGAAACAGGGGGCTCCTCCTCCTTTGAACACTGAAGCTTTCTTT,CASKKQGAPPPLNTEAFF
NA,TRBJ1-1,TRBV28,NA,TGTGCCAGCACCTGGGCTTCCGGGACATCGAACACTGAAGCTTTCTTT,CASTWASGTSNTEAFF
TRBD1,TRBJ1-2,TRBV5-6,NA,TGTGCCAGCAGCTTTGGGACTACAGGGGGCTATAACTATGGCTACACCTTC,CASSFGTTGGYNYGYTF
NA,TRBJ1-3,TRBV19,NA,TGTGCCAGTAGTATCGTAGGGTCCGGAAACACCATATATTTT,CASSIVGSGNTIYF
NA,TRBJ1-6,TRBV9,few,TGTGCCAGCAGCCCCGAACCCAGGACAGATGTTAATTCACCCCTCCACTTT,CASSPEPRTDVNSPLHF
NA,TRBJ1-2,TRBV29-1,NA,TGCAGCGTTGACGGTGTTGGGGGGGCGCGGGGCTATGGCTACACCTTC,CSVDGVGGARGYGYTF
NA,TRBJ2-5,TRBV10-3,NA,TGTGCCATCAGTGAGATGCAGGGGATCCAAGAGACCCAGTACTTC,CAISEMQGIQETQYF
NA,TRBJ2-7,TRBV7-8,NA,TGTGCCAGCAGCTTAGGGGGGGACGCGACCTATGGCTACGAGCAGTACTTC,CASSLGGDATYGYEQYF
NA,TRBJ2-3,TRBV5-1,once,TGCGCCAGCAGCTTGGCAGGCCCTCCAGATACGCAGTATTTT,CASSLAGPPDTQYF
TRBD1,TRBJ1-1,TRBV4-2,NA,TGTGCCAGCAGCCAACTTGACAGGGCTGGTAACACTGAAGCTTTCTTT,CASSQLDRAGNTEAFF
NA,TRBJ2-3,TRBV7-3,NA,TGTGCCAGCAGCTTCGACGGGACGGCGCGTACGCAGTATTTT,CASSFDGTARTQYF
TRBD2,TRBJ2-2,TRBV11-3,NA,TGTGCCAGCAGTCCTCCCGGGACTAGCGGCACCGGGGAGCTGTTTTTT,CASSPPGTSGTGELFF
TRBD1,TRBJ2-1,TRBV2,NA,TGTGCCAGCAGACCACGGGACAGAGTTTACAATGAGCAGTTCTTC,CASRPRDRVYNEQFF
NA,TRBJ2-2,TRBV19,few,TGTGCCAGTAGTTTCGGGGGCAGCGTGGCCGGGGAGCTGTTTTTT,CASSFGGSVAGELFF
NA,TRBJ1-6,TRBV7-9,NA,TGTGCCAGCAGCGACCGCCTCCTGGGGCCCCTCCACTTT,CASSDRLLGPLHF
NA,TRBJ2-2,TRBV2,NA,TGTGCCAGCAGTGAAGTGGGAGGGGGCACCGGGGAGCTGTTTTTT,CASSEVGGGTGELFF
NA,TRBJ2-2,TRBV7-2,NA,TGTGCCAGCAGCTTAGCGGTAGACACCGGGGAGCTGTTTTTT,CASSLAVDTGELFF
TRBD1,TRBJ2-2,TRBV2,once,TGTGCCAGGGAACAGGGACAGGGAGGAACCGGGGAGCTGTTTTTT,CAREQGQGGTGELFF
NA,TRBJ1-1,TRBV29-1,NA,TGCAGCGTTGTCGAGGGCGCCAACACTGAAGCTTTCTTT,CSVVEGANTEAFF
NA,TRBJ1-4,TRBV10-3,NA,TGTGCCATCAGTCCAGGGGCCGCAAATGAAAAACTGTTTTTT,CAISPGAANEKLFF
NA,TRBJ1-1,TRBV14,NA,TGTGCCAGCAGCCCGATCCAGGGAAGGGCTGAAGCTTTCTTT,CASSPIQGRAEAFF
NA,TRBJ2-6,TRBV7-9,NA,TGTGCCCTCAGCCGCAAAATGAGCCAGTACTACTCTGGGGCCAACGTCCTGACTTTC,CALSRKMSQYYSGANVLTF
NA,TRBJ2-2,TRBV5-6,NA,TGTGCCAGCAGCTCCTACGACAGGATCTTCACCGGGGAGCTGTTTTTT,CASSSYDRIFTGELFF
TRBD1,TRBJ1-2,TRBV6-1,many,TGTGCCAGCAGTGAGGTCCAGGGGGCGGATGGCTACACCTTC,CASSEVQGADGYTF
NA,TRBJ2-3,TRBV29-1,NA,TGCAGCGCCCGAGCGGGCTCCGCAGATACGCAGTATTTT,CSARAGSADTQYF
TRBD1,TRBJ2-3,TRBV27,NA,TGTGCCAGCAGTCTCCGACAGGGGGCGACTAGCACAGATACGCAGTATTTT,CASSLRQGATSTDTQYF
NA,TRBJ2-1,TRBV18,NA,TGTGCCAGCTCACCGGGACACCATGAGCAGTTCTTC,CASSPGHHEQFF
TRBD2,TRBJ2-5,TRBV11-1,NA,TGTGCCAGCAGCCTGACTAGCGGGAAAGAGACCCAGTACTTC,CASSLTSGKETQYF
NA,TRBJ2-1,TRBV5-1,NA,TGCGCCAGCAGCTTATCGGGCAATGAGCAGTTCTTC,CASSLSGNEQFF
TRBD1,TRBJ2-5,TRBV2,NA,TGTGCCAGCAGCCGGGACAGGGCCGGAGAGACCCAGTACTTC,CASSRDRAGETQYF
NA,TRBJ1-3,TRBV29-1,NA,TGCAGCGTTGAAGATAGGAGCAGAAACTCTGGAAACACCATATATTTT,CSVEDRSRNSGNTIYF